This T cell receptor (beta chain) was retrieved from a study of T cell changes during pregnancy in multiple sclerosis. Produced via immunoSEQ multiplex PCR; TCRdb's table is partial and in-frame only. The sample consists of about 60,000 clones, about 90% of them appearing once. V was cut by 9 bases and J by 1 base, with 9 bases left in between. The CDR3 has 13 residues. The germline V gene encodes CDR1 ENHRY and CDR2 SYGVKD. Sequencing was performed on CD4+ T cells from peripheral blood mononuclear cells, taken in the first trimester of pregnancy. The TCR comes from a female donor with multiple sclerosis, enrolled in a pregnancy study. The V gene is TRBV10-3, the J gene TRBJ2-2, with a weak D call TRBD2 (5 bases). In DNA form, the CDR3 reads TGTGCCATAAAAAGCGGGAACACCGGGGAGCTGTTTTTT. Translation gives CAIKSGNTGELFF.